This T cell receptor beta chain derives from a study of human T cells and chemical hapten exposure. Each cDNA molecule in the library carried unique molecular identifiers. Authors' data handling: TCR counts had a median of 95,638 per sample and spanned roughly 23,224 to 690,600. TCRdb processed the 5' RACE reads anew with MiXCR; each CDR3 protein has one entry. These V and J calls originate from TCRdb's pipeline instead of the authors' own analysis. The sample has roughly 82,000 distinct CDR3 sequences; roughly 15% are singletons. Sequencing started from total RNA isolated from unfractionated whole blood. Only a few counts were recorded for this clonotype. V was pared by 2 bases and J by 3 bases, with 5 bases of the junction left unmatched. The CDR3 length is 16 residues. CDR1 SGHRS and CDR2 YFSETQ come from the germline V gene.

This receptor was obtained from a female donor in good health. The rearrangement joins TRBV5-1 to TRBJ2-7; 13 bases map to TRBD2. CDR3 nucleotide sequence: TGCGCCAGCAGCTTACTAGCGGGAGGGCTGAACTACGAGCAGTACTTC. Protein: CASSLLAGGLNYEQYF.